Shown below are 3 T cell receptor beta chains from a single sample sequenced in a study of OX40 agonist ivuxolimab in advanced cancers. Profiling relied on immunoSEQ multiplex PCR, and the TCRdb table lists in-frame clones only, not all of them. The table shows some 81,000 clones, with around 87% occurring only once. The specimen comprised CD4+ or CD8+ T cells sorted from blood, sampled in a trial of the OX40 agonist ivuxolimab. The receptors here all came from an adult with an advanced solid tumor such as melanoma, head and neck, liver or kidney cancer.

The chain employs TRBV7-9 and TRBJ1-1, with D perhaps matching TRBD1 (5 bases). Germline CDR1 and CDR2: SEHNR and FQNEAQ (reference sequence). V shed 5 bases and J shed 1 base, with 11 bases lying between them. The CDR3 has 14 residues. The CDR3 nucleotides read TGTGCCAGCAGCCTTATTGGGGGGAACACTGAAGCTTTCTTT. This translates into CASSLIGGNTEAFF.

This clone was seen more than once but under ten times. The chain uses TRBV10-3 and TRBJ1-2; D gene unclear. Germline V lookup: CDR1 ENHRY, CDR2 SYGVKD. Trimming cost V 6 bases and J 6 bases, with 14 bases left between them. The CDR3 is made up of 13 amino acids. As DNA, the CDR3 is TGTGCCATCAGCTCTAGAACCGGGAATGGCTACACCTTC. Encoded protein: CAISSRTGNGYTF.

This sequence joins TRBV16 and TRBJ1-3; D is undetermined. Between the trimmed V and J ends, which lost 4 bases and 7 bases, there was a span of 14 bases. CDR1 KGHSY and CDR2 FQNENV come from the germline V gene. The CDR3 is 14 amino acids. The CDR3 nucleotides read TGTGCCAGCAGCCGTGAGCCCTGGGCGAACACCATATATTTT. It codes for CASSREPWANTIYF.